What follows are 4 T cell receptor beta chains derived from one specimen sequenced in a study of OX40 agonist ivuxolimab in advanced cancers. Using immunoSEQ multiplex PCR, the repertoire was profiled, and TCRdb retains in-frame clones only, with some absent. Of approximately 74,000 clones listed, roughly 80% are singletons. Source: CD4+ or CD8+ T cells sorted from blood, taken in a trial of the OX40 agonist ivuxolimab. All receptors come from an adult with an advanced solid tumor such as melanoma, head and neck, liver or kidney cancer.

V is TRBV5-5 and J is TRBJ2-1; D not resolved. The CDR3 loop spans 13 amino acids. V lost 0 bases and J 6 bases, leaving 7 bases between the germline ends. The germline V gene has CDR1 SGHKS and CDR2 YYEKEE (reference sequence). The CDR3: CASSLGSVNEQFF. CDR3 DNA sequence: TGTGCCAGCAGCTTGGGCTCTGTCAATGAGCAGTTCTTC.

The chain recombines TRBV4-1 with TRBJ1-2; 8 bases fit TRBD1. The V gene's germline CDR1 is MGHRA and CDR2 YSYEKL. The CDR3 totals 20 residues. J was trimmed by 0 bases and V by 3 bases; bases with no gene match: 18. In DNA form, the CDR3 reads TGCGCCAGCAGCCATCCTCGGGGCAGGGGGCGCGAAGAATCTAACTATGGCTACACCTTC. Its protein is CASSHPRGRGREESNYGYTF.

The J gene is TRBJ1-2, the V gene TRBV4-1, with D perhaps matching TRBD1 (5 bases). The CDR3 contains 17 residues. V was cut by 0 bases and J by 0 bases, with 14 bases left in between. Germline V lookup: CDR1 MGHRA, CDR2 YSYEKL. The CDR3 nucleotides read TGCGCCAGCAGCCAAGATTCTGCAGGGTCCGCTAACTATGGCTACACCTTC. It encodes CASSQDSAGSANYGYTF.

There are a few counts of this clone. The chain uses TRBV28 and TRBJ2-7; D not certain. V lost 6 bases and J lost 2, with 8 bases in between. This CDR3 is 12 amino acids long. Germline V gene sequence: CDR1 MDHEN, CDR2 SYDVKM. For the CDR3, the DNA is TGTGCCAGCAGCCGATATACCTACGAGCAGTACGTC. Its translation is CASSRYTYEQYV.